The present TCR beta chain was sequenced within a study of beta chain features in type 1 diabetes. CDR1 and CDR2 (germline): LGHNA, YSLEER. The CDR3 runs 17 residues. J lost 1 base, V lost 4 bases, and 6 bases had no gene match. This clone has only a few counts. The antigen is undetermined. Findings and limits, study-wide: Among patients with Type 1 diabetes, TCRB CDR3s were moderately but significantly shorter in every one of the four CD4+ subsets.

The whole isolated RNA underwent reverse transcription, so sequencing captured expressed TCRB transcripts. The method was immunoSEQ multiplex PCR; TCRdb's version includes in-frame clones alone and lacks a portion of them. The sample has a few hundred thousand clones; roughly 13% are singletons. The receptor comes from a woman under 30 with type 1 diabetes. The chain links TRBV4-3 to TRBJ2-6; 8 bases map to TRBD1. The sample was naive CD4+ T cells from blood. This CDR3 reads CASSRTGSFSGANVLTF. The CDR3 region has the DNA TGCGCCAGCAGCCGGACAGGGTCTTTTTCTGGGGCCAACGTCCTGACTTTC.